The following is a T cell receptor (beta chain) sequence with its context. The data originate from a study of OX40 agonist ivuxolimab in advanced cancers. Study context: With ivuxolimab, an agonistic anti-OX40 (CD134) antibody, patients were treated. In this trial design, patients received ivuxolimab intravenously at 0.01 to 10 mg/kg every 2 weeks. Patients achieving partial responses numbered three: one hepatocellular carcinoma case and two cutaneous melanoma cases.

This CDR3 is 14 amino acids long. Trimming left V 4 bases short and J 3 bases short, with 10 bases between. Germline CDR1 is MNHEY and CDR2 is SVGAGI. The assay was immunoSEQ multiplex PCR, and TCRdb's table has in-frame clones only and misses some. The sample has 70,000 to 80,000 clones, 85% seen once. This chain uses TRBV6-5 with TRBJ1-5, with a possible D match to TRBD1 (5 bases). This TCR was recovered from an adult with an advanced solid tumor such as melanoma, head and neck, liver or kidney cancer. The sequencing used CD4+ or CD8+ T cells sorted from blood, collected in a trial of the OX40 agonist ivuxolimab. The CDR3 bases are TGTGCCAGCAGTTCAGGAGGGGTCAATCAGCCCCAGCATTTT. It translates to CASSSGGVNQPQHF.